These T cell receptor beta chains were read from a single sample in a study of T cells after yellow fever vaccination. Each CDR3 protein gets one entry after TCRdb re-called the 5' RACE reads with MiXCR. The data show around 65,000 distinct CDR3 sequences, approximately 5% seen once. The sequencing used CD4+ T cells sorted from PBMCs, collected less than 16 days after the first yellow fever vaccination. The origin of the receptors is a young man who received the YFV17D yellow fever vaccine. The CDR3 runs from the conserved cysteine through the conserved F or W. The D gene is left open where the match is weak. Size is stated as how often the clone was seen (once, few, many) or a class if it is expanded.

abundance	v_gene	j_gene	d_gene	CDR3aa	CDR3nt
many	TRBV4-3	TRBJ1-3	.	CASSSTRSGNTIYF	TGCGCCAGCAGTTCGACAAGGTCTGGAAACACCATATATTTT
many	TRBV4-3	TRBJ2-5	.	CASSQDYETQYF	TGCGCCAGCAGCCAGGACTATGAGACCCAGTACTTC
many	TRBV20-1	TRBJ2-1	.	CSAPRNEQFF	TGCAGTGCTCCCCGTAATGAGCAGTTCTTC
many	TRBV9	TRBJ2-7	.	CASSVVPGPDYEQYF	TGTGCCAGCAGCGTAGTGCCCGGGCCCGACTACGAGCAGTACTTC
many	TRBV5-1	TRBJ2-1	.	CASSLLLRTLSYNEQFF	TGCGCCAGCAGCTTGTTACTACGGACTCTCTCCTACAATGAGCAGTTCTTC
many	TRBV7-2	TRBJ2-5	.	CASSRAETQYF	TGTGCCAGCAGCCGAGCAGAGACCCAGTACTTC
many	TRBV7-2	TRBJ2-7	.	CASSLVAVDSYEQYF	TGTGCCAGCAGCTTAGTTGCGGTGGACTCCTACGAGCAGTACTTC
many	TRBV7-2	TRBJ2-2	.	CASSFLSTGELFF	TGTGCCAGCAGCTTCCTCTCTACCGGGGAGCTGTTTTTT
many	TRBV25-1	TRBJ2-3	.	CASSALSEDTQYF	TGTGCCAGCAGCGCGCTCTCAGAGGATACGCAGTATTTT
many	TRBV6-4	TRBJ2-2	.	CASSEDRETGELFF	TGTGCCAGCAGTGAAGACCGGGAAACCGGGGAGCTGTTTTTT